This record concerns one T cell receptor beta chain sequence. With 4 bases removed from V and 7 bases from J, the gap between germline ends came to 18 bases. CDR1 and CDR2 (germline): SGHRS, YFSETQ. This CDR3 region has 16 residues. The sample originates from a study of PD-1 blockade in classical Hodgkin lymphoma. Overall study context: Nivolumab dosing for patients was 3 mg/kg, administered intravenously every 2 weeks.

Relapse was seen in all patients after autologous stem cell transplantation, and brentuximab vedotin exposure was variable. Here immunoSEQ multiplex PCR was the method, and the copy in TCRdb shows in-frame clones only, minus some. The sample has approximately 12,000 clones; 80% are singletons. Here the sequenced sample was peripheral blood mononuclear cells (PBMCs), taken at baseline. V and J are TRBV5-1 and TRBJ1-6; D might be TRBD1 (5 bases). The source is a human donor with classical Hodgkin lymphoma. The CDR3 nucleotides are TGCGCCAGCAGCGAAGGGGTACAGATCCGGAATTCACCCCTCCACTTT. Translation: CASSEGVQIRNSPLHF. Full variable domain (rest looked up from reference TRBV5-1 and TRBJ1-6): KAGVTQTPRYLIKTRGQQVTLSCSPISGHRSVSWYQQTPGQGLQFLFEYFSETQRNKGNFPGRFSGRQFSNSRSEMNVSTLELGDSALYLCASSEGVQIRNSPLHFGNGTRLTVT.